The T cell receptor (beta chain) under discussion was sequenced for a study of shared clonotypes between healthy human individuals (dated by TCRdb to the early 2020s). Notes on the research overall: A few men and a couple of women, aged 18 to 49 years, made up the cohort. The study deeply sequenced blood TCR repertoires of about 5 healthy adults to estimate repertoire size and the extent of clonotype sharing between individuals. Different laboratories and diverse techniques were used to prepare libraries and sequence TCR repertoires, to increase sequencing depth and limit assay-specific biases. For each donor, three plates each were used for CD4 naive and CD4 memory, two plates were used for CD8 naive, and one plate was used for CD8 memory. Leukapheresis yielded between about 0.9 and 9 billion PBMCs per donor.

CD8 naive samples were CD45RO-negative cells positively selected for CCR7, giving a CD45RA+CCR7+ population that excluded TemRA cells. The donors were healthy, HIV-negative adults with no recently reported acute infections or vaccinations. Only Caucasian adults living in Nashville, Tennessee, USA were represented among the donors. Blood was obtained by leukapheresis, after which PBMCs were separated by Ficoll-Histopaque density gradient centrifugation and cryopreserved in liquid nitrogen vapor phase. Analytical flow cytometry was used to check the purity and quantity of each magnetically sorted T cell population. From each sorted fraction, genomic DNA was isolated and quantified by UV absorbance on a Nanodrop 2000c. Points on this clone: Its antigen target is currently unknown. Base qualities are missing; no much larger clone stands one base away.

The germline V gene yields MNHEY for CDR1 and SVGAGI for CDR2. V loses 8 bases of germline sequence and J loses 3 bases, and the interval between the two ends is 16 bases. Spanning cysteine to phenylalanine, the CDR3 consists of 14 amino acids. Of the read, only the CDR3 DNA is kept; its 42 bases are in frame from base 1. Using the deep immunoSEQ assay, TCR CDR3 regions were amplified from genomic DNA by multiplex PCR. Extracted genomic DNA from each cell subset was spread evenly across all wells of several immunoSEQ 96-well plates, with each plate serving as a replicate. For sorted subsets, about 200 ng genomic DNA, equal to 30,000 to 35,000 T cell genomes, was loaded into each replicate PCR. Purified libraries were quantified with a Qubit 3.0 fluorometer, sized on a Bioanalyzer 2100, and re-quantified with the KAPA Library Quantification kit. Every immunoSEQ 96-well plate was sequenced on a separate single-read 150-cycle Illumina NextSeq 550 flow cell. The authors' pipeline ran thus. Because the immunoSEQ output held only junctional sequences and lacked quality scores, the filtering could not match the filtering applied to full-length reads. To assign V/J genes and CDR3, sequences were annotated using PyIR, a Python wrapper for IgBLAST v1.9, with IMGT germline references. Reads were removed for weak V/J assignments (E-value above 1e-6), missing CDR3, stop codons, out-of-frame junctions, or ambiguous translated residues. V3J clonotypes were defined as sequences sharing the same inferred V gene, J gene, and CDR3 amino acid sequence. Percentage overlap between repertoires was calculated by dividing the number of shared unique clonotypes by the size of the smaller repertoire. Three approaches were used to assess repertoire richness: RTK rarefaction, the Chao1 estimator, and Recon v2.1 estimates of unobserved clonotypes. OLGA was used to compute generation probabilities for all TCRbeta clonotypes that the gDNA method yielded from four donors. The table was pulled from immuneACCESS by TCRdb, which kept in-frame rearrangements only. Such tables lose some clones; where checked, under half of the loss comes from unresolved V genes, and the rest has no known cause. V, J and clone size are taken as reported in that table, and D and trimming were inferred from the DNA itself. Here the sample has more than 2 million clones; approximately 92% occur a single time. The ten largest clones capture about 1.7% of the sample.

Study-wide findings and limitations: Across a handful of donors, 5% to 6% of naive CD4, around 3.3% of naive CD8, 2% to 2.5% of memory CD4, and over 0.35% of memory CD8 clonotypes were shared. Larger estimated clonotype richness was generally found for naive subsets than for memory subsets. Pairwise subsampling indicated that sequencing depth was expected to affect the degree of clonotype sharing among donors. Rarefaction of sorted-subset datasets indicated incomplete sequencing despite the large sequencing depth. The small number of donors limited the genetic and exposure-history diversity represented. Sampling was limited to blood, and TCR repertoires in tissue likely differ from TCR repertoires in blood. Higher generation probabilities were observed for clonotypes shared by all four sorted-subset donors than for non-shared clonotypes.

This sequence originates from a man between 18 and 35 years old in good health. Some clones in this sample may be carry-over from other donors' samples. The sequenced sample was naive CD8+ T cells from PBMCs. The cell subset or site label of this sample denotes: CD45RA+CCR7+. The rearrangement combines TRBV6-5 with TRBJ2-5; 7 matching bases give a weak D call of TRBD2. The CDR3 loop reads CASSLRGGEETQYF. The sequence in DNA is TGTGCCAGCTCTTTGAGGGGGGGAGAAGAGACCCAGTACTTC.